A selection of T cell receptor beta chains follows, all from one sample in a study of blood T cell repertoires in COVID-19. Sequenced by immunoSEQ multiplex PCR; TCRdb stores in-frame clones only, minus some. This table has a few hundred thousand clones, 87% appearing once. The sequencing sample was made of PBMCs or T cells enriched from blood (not recorded which). The receptors here all came from a woman aged 30 to 39 who had recovered from COVID-19. CDR3s include the opening cysteine and the closing phenylalanine or tryptophan. The D gene is left open where the match is weak. Some rows have no size entry. The others give once, few or many, or a class for an expanded clone.

size	J	V	D	DNA	CDR3
once	TRBJ2-7	TRBV6-1	-	TGTGCCAGCAGTGAAGGCTGGCAGGGTATCGGCTCCTACGAGCAGTACTTC	CASSEGWQGIGSYEQYF
-	TRBJ1-3	TRBV11-2	TRBD1	TGTGCCAGCAGCCCCAGGGACAGCTACTCTGGAAACACCATATATTTT	CASSPRDSYSGNTIYF
-	TRBJ2-6	TRBV5-1	-	TGCGCCAGCAGGTCTGGGGCCGGGGCCAACGTCCTGACTTTC	CASRSGAGANVLTF
-	TRBJ2-7	TRBV9	TRBD1	TGTGCCAGCAGCGTAAATACAGGGGCCACCTACGAGCAGTACTTC	CASSVNTGATYEQYF
-	TRBJ2-1	TRBV5-4	TRBD2	TGTGCCAGCAGCCCTCTAGCGGGGGGCTACAATGAGCAGTTCTTC	CASSPLAGGYNEQFF
-	TRBJ2-3	TRBV7-2	-	TGTGCCAGCAGCCCGGGCGGGGCCCAAGATACGCAGTATTTT	CASSPGGAQDTQYF
-	TRBJ1-1	TRBV4-2	TRBD1	TGTGCCAGCAGCCGCCAGGGACAGGGATCGTCTGAAGCTTTCTTT	CASSRQGQGSSEAFF
-	TRBJ1-1	TRBV7-9	-	TGTGCCAGCAGCTCAGGGTTTGGCACTGAAGCTTTCTTT	CASSSGFGTEAFF
-	TRBJ2-1	TRBV18	TRBD1	TGTGCCAGCTCACCTCCAACAGGGGGCAGGTCCTACAATGAGCAGTTCTTC	CASSPPTGGRSYNEQFF
-	TRBJ1-5	TRBV12-3/TRBV12-4	-	TGTGCCAGCAGTATCCTTCATCAGCCCCAGCATTTT	CASSILHQPQHF
-	TRBJ2-3	TRBV7-3	TRBD1	TGTGCCAGCAGCCGCAATCCCGGACAGGGTCCAGATACGCAGTATTTT	CASSRNPGQGPDTQYF
-	TRBJ2-7	TRBV13	-	TGTGCCAGCAGCCAGCTGGGGGGGGCGCTTAACGAGCAGTACTTC	CASSQLGGALNEQYF
-	TRBJ2-1	TRBV5-4	-	TGTGCCAGCAGTTCCGGACTGATGAGCTCCTACAATGAGCAGTTCTTC	CASSSGLMSSYNEQFF
-	TRBJ2-7	TRBV5-5	-	TGTGCCAGCAGCTTCCCGGACAGATACGAGCAGTACTTC	CASSFPDRYEQYF
-	TRBJ1-4	TRBV6-2/TRBV6-3	-	TGTGCCAGCAGCTCCCCCGGGGGAACTAATGAAAAACTGTTTTTT	CASSSPGGTNEKLFF
-	TRBJ1-2	TRBV6-5	-	TGTGCCAGCACCGCCGGACAGCCCTTCAACTATGGCTACACCTTC	CASTAGQPFNYGYTF
-	TRBJ2-7	TRBV11-1	TRBD1	TGTGCCAGCAGCTTAGCCGGGACAGGGGGTCCCTACGAGCAGTACTTC	CASSLAGTGGPYEQYF
-	TRBJ2-2	TRBV27	TRBD1	TGTGCCAGCAGTGTCCGGGACAGGGCAGGCGGGGAGCTGTTTTTT	CASSVRDRAGGELFF
-	TRBJ2-7	TRBV2	TRBD2	TGTGCCAGCAGTGAAGTAATCCTAGCGGGAGATTCCTACGAGCAGTACTTC	CASSEVILAGDSYEQYF
-	TRBJ1-3	TRBV19	-	TGTGCCAGTAGTATAGATAATGGAAACACCATATATTTT	CASSIDNGNTIYF
-	TRBJ1-1	TRBV7-9	TRBD1	TGTGCCAGCAGCAACGGGTGGGACAGGGGAGGGACTGAAGCTTTCTTT	CASSNGWDRGGTEAFF
once	TRBJ2-7	TRBV20-1	-	TGCAGTGCCAGTAGGGACGGGACAACCTACGAGCAGTACTTC	CSASRDGTTYEQYF
few	TRBJ2-4	TRBV19	TRBD1	TGTGCCAGTACCTTAAGACAGGGGGCTTGGTACTTC	CASTLRQGAWYF
-	TRBJ2-7	TRBV7-3	TRBD1	TGTGCCAGCAGCCCTACCGGGACAGGGATCTCCGAGCAGTACTTC	CASSPTGTGISEQYF
-	TRBJ1-2	TRBV5-5	TRBD1	TGTGCCAGCAGCATCTGGACAGGAGGAGACACCTTC	CASSIWTGGDTF
once	TRBJ2-3	TRBV6-2/TRBV6-3	TRBD1	TGTGCCAGCAGTTACTGGGACAGAAGCACAGATACGCAGTATTTT	CASSYWDRSTDTQYF
few	TRBJ1-3	TRBV9	-	TGTGCCAGCAGCCCAGACAGAAACCGTGGAAACACCATATATTTT	CASSPDRNRGNTIYF
-	TRBJ2-2	TRBV4-3	TRBD2	TGCGCCAGCAGCCACCCTAGCGGGGGGGCCCCTTTCACCGGGGAGCTGTTTTTT	CASSHPSGGAPFTGELFF
-	TRBJ2-1	TRBV5-4	-	TGTGCCAGCAGTCCCCCCAGGGGCAATGAGCAGTTCTTC	CASSPPRGNEQFF
-	TRBJ1-5	TRBV7-6	-	TGTGCCAGCAGCTTAGCGGCGGGGGGGCCCAATCAGCCCCAGCATTTT	CASSLAAGGPNQPQHF
-	TRBJ1-1	TRBV30	-	TGTGCCTGGAGATCTGCGGTAAACACTGAAGCTTTCTTT	CAWRSAVNTEAFF
-	TRBJ1-6	TRBV5-1	-	TGCGCCAGCAGCTTGGCACAGGATAATTCACCCCTCCACTTT	CASSLAQDNSPLHF
-	TRBJ1-4	TRBV4-1	-	TGCGCCAGCAGCCAAGTCGGGGTTGGCGAAAAACTGTTTTTT	CASSQVGVGEKLFF
-	TRBJ2-2	TRBV7-3	TRBD1	TGTGCCAGCAGTTTTGGGACAGGGAACACCGGGGAGCTGTTTTTT	CASSFGTGNTGELFF
-	TRBJ1-2	TRBV30	-	TGTGCCTGGACAGCTAACTATGGCTACACCTTC	CAWTANYGYTF
-	TRBJ1-2	TRBV5-6	TRBD1	TGTGCCAGCAGCCCGACCGGGACAGGGGATGGCTACACCTTC	CASSPTGTGDGYTF
-	TRBJ2-5	TRBV5-4	-	TGTGCCAGCGGCGGACAGACCGGGGTGGCCCAGTACTTC	CASGGQTGVAQYF
-	TRBJ2-2	TRBV9	-	TGTGCCAGCAGCGTAGTTGGCAACACCGGGGAGCTGTTTTTT	CASSVVGNTGELFF
-	TRBJ1-1	TRBV7-2	TRBD1	TGTGCCAGCAGCCCGCGGACAGGGCTGGCTGAAGCTTTCTTT	CASSPRTGLAEAFF
few	TRBJ1-2	TRBV4-1	-	TGCGCCAGCAGCCAAGATCGAGGCGGCTACACCTTC	CASSQDRGGYTF
-	TRBJ2-7	TRBV12-3/TRBV12-4	-	TGTGCCAGCAGCCCTGGGGGGTGGCCCGAGCAGTACTTC	CASSPGGWPEQYF
-	TRBJ1-5	TRBV5-6	TRBD1	TGTGCCAGCAGCTTGAACAGGGGGCTAAGCGACAATCAGCCCCAGCATTTT	CASSLNRGLSDNQPQHF
-	TRBJ1-2	TRBV9	TRBD1	TGTGCCAGCAGGACAGGGACCTATGGCTACACCTTC	CASRTGTYGYTF
-	TRBJ1-3	TRBV7-7	-	TGTGCTAGCAGCTCCGGGTATGGCTCTGGAAACACCATATATTTT	CASSSGYGSGNTIYF
-	TRBJ1-3	TRBV6-6	TRBD1	TGTGCCAGCAGTGCACCCGACAGGGGCAGAAACACCATATATTTT	CASSAPDRGRNTIYF
once	TRBJ2-3	TRBV5-1	TRBD1	TGCGCCAGCAGCCCATGGGACAGGGGGCTTCACGCAGATACGCAGTATTTT	CASSPWDRGLHADTQYF
-	TRBJ1-4	TRBV18	TRBD1	TGTGCCAGCTCACCCGCCGGGACAGGGGGTGAAAAACTGTTTTTT	CASSPAGTGGEKLFF
-	TRBJ2-2	TRBV5-1	-	TGCGCCAGCAGCTTGGTTCCAGGGACCGGGGAGCTGTTTTTT	CASSLVPGTGELFF
-	TRBJ1-5	TRBV19	TRBD1	TGTGCCAGTAGGGGGGACAGGAGTAGCAATCAGCCCCAGCATTTT	CASRGDRSSNQPQHF
-	TRBJ1-2	TRBV6-2/TRBV6-3	-	TGTGCCAGCAGTCCCCCACACCGAAATTATGGCTACACCTTC	CASSPPHRNYGYTF
-	TRBJ1-1	TRBV9	-	TGTGCCAGCAGCGTAGCCGCGGGGTGGAACACTGAAGCTTTCTTT	CASSVAAGWNTEAFF
-	TRBJ1-1	TRBV15	-	TGTGCCACCAGCAGGAAGGAGCTGAACACTGAAGCTTTCTTT	CATSRKELNTEAFF